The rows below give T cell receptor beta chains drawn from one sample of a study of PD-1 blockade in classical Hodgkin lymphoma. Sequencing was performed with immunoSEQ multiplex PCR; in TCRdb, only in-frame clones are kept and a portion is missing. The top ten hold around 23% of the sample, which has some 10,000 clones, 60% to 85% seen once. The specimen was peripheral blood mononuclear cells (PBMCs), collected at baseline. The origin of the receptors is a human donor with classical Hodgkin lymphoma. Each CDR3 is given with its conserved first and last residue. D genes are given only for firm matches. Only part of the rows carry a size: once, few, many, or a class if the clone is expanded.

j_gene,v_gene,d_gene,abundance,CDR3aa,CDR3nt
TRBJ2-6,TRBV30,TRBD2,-,CAWSRLAGLSGANVLTF,TGTGCCTGGTCGAGACTAGCGGGTCTCTCTGGGGCCAACGTCCTGACTTTC
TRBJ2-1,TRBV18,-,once,CASSPTREIPPGEQFF,TGTGCCAGCTCACCGACCCGGGAAATCCCTCCTGGGGAGCAGTTCTTC
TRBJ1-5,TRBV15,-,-,CATSRDRGGGRPQHF,TGTGCCACCAGCAGAGATAGGGGGGGCGGGAGGCCCCAGCATTTT
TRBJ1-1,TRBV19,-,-,CATGERENTEAFF,TGTGCCACTGGGGAGAGGGAGAACACTGAAGCTTTCTTT
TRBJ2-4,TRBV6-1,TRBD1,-,CASSESPGQGKNIQYF,TGTGCCAGCAGTGAAAGTCCGGGACAGGGGAAAAACATTCAGTACTTC
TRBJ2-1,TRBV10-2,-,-,CASSESGHPYNEQFF,TGCGCCAGCAGTGAGTCGGGACATCCCTACAATGAGCAGTTCTTC
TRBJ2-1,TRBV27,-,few,CASSLSSASSYNEQFF,TGTGCCAGCAGTTTATCTAGCGCATCCTCCTACAATGAGCAGTTCTTC
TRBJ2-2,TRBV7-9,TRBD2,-,CATESGIGELFF,TGTGCCACGGAGAGCGGGATAGGGGAGCTGTTTTTT
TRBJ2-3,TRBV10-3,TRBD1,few,CAISEGTGRGGTDTQYF,TGTGCCATCAGCGAAGGGACAGGGAGAGGGGGCACAGATACGCAGTATTTT
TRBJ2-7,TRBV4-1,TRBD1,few,CASSRGQGTGEQYF,TGCGCCAGCAGCCGAGGACAGGGAACCGGCGAGCAGTACTTC
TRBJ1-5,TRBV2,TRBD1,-,CASRQGGVSNQPQHF,TGTGCCAGCAGACAGGGGGGGGTAAGCAATCAGCCCCAGCATTTT
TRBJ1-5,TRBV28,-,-,CASSLRGGYQPQHF,TGTGCCAGCAGTTTACGAGGGGGGTATCAGCCCCAGCATTTT
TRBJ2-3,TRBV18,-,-,CASSPPGQSTDTQYF,TGTGCCAGCTCACCACCGGGTCAGAGCACAGATACGCAGTATTTT
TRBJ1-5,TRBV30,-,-,CAWGQGNQPQHF,TGTGCCTGGGGGCAGGGCAATCAGCCCCAGCATTTT
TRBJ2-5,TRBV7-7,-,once,CASSPGYQETQYF,TGTGCCAGCAGCCCGGGATACCAAGAGACCCAGTACTTC
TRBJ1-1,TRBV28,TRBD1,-,CASSQGQGNTEAFF,TGTGCCAGCAGTCAGGGACAGGGGAACACTGAAGCTTTCTTT
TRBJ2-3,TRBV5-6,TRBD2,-,CASSSSGSTDTQYF,TGTGCCAGCAGCTCTAGCGGGAGCACAGATACGCAGTATTTT
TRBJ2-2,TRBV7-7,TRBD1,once,CASRGTGNTGELFF,TGTGCTAGCAGAGGGACAGGGAACACCGGGGAGCTGTTTTTT
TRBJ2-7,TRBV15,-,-,CATSRDLVRGFPYEQYF,TGTGCCACCAGCAGAGATTTGGTCAGGGGATTTCCCTACGAGCAGTACTTC
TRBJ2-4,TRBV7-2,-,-,CASSFKNIQYF,TGTGCCAGCAGCTTCAAAAACATTCAGTACTTC
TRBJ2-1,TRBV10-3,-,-,CAISADRTKSSYNEQFF,TGTGCCATCAGTGCGGACCGAACTAAGAGCTCCTACAATGAGCAGTTCTTC
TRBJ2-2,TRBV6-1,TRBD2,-,CASSDPLADPTGELFF,TGTGCCAGCAGTGACCCACTAGCGGACCCTACCGGGGAGCTGTTTTTT
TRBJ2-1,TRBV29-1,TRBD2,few,CSVLAEDNEQFF,TGCAGCGTACTAGCGGAAGACAATGAGCAGTTCTTC
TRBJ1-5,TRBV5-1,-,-,CASSLGGVASNQPQHF,TGCGCCAGCAGCTTGGGCGGGGTCGCTAGCAATCAGCCCCAGCATTTT
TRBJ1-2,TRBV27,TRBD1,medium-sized,CASSQGQGVFGYTF,TGTGCCAGCAGTCAAGGACAGGGGGTCTTTGGCTACACCTTC
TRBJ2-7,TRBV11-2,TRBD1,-,CASSFPGQVPSYEQYF,TGTGCCAGCAGCTTCCCGGGACAGGTTCCTTCCTACGAGCAGTACTTC
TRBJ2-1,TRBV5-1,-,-,CASSPGPRDQYNEQFF,TGCGCCAGCAGCCCGGGCCCCAGGGATCAATACAATGAGCAGTTCTTC
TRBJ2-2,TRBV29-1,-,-,CSVEDVGGDTGELFF,TGCAGCGTTGAAGATGTTGGGGGCGACACCGGGGAGCTGTTTTTT
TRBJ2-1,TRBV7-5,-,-,CVRSSWPDPYNEQFF,TGTGTCAGAAGCTCTTGGCCGGACCCCTACAATGAGCAGTTCTTC
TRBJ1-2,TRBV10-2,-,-,CASSERTHTGYTF,TGCGCCAGCAGTGAACGGACCCATACGGGCTACACCTTC
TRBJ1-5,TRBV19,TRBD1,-,CASSLQGANQPQHF,TGTGCCAGTAGTTTACAGGGGGCGAATCAGCCCCAGCATTTT
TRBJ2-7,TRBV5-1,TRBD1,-,CASSLGLTGARSYEQYF,TGCGCCAGCAGCTTGGGTTTGACAGGGGCTCGTTCTTACGAGCAGTACTTC
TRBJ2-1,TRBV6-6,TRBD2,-,CASRRLAGGNEQFF,TGTGCCAGCAGGAGACTAGCGGGAGGCAATGAGCAGTTCTTC
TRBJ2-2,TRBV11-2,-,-,CASSPKTPTSLNTGELFF,TGTGCCAGCAGCCCAAAGACCCCGACTTCCCTGAACACCGGGGAGCTGTTTTTT
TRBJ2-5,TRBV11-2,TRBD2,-,CASSGRMGGPETQYF,TGTGCCAGCAGTGGGCGGATGGGAGGGCCAGAGACCCAGTACTTC
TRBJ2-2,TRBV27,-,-,CASSATPNTGELFF,TGTGCCAGCAGCGCGACCCCGAACACCGGGGAGCTGTTTTTT
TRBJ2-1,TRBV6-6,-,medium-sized,CASSYFWEIDNEQFF,TGTGCCAGCAGTTACTTCTGGGAGATAGACAATGAGCAGTTCTTC
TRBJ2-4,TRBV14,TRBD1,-,CASSQAGTGGIRNIQYF,TGTGCCAGCAGCCAGGCCGGGACAGGGGGTATTAGAAACATTCAGTACTTC
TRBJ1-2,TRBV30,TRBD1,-,CARMTGLNYGYTF,TGTGCCAGAATGACAGGGCTTAACTATGGCTACACCTTC
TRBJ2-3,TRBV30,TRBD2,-,CAWSAPAGNRDTQYF,TGTGCCTGGAGTGCCCCAGCGGGAAACAGGGATACGCAGTATTTT
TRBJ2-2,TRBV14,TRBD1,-,CASSPRQGNTGELFF,TGTGCCAGCAGCCCCCGACAGGGGAACACCGGGGAGCTGTTTTTT
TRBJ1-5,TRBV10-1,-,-,CASSELGQPQHF,TGCGCCAGCAGTGAATTGGGTCAGCCCCAGCATTTT
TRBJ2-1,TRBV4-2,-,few,CASSQNRATYNEQFF,TGTGCCAGCAGCCAGAACAGGGCCACCTACAATGAGCAGTTCTTC
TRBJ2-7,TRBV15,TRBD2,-,CATSRPGTSGRDEQYF,TGTGCCACCAGCAGACCCGGAACTAGCGGGAGGGACGAGCAGTACTTC
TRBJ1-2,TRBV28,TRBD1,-,CASSLLQGANYGYTF,TGTGCCAGCAGTTTATTACAGGGGGCGAACTATGGCTACACCTTC
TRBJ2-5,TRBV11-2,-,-,CASTILQGETQYF,TGTGCCAGCACCATCTTGCAGGGGGAGACCCAGTACTTC
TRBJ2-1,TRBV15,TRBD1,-,CATSRGAGTGYNNEQFF,TGTGCCACCAGCAGGGGGGCCGGGACAGGGTACAACAATGAGCAGTTCTTC
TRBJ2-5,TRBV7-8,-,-,CASSSPDIPQETQYF,TGTGCCAGCAGCTCACCGGACATACCTCAAGAGACCCAGTACTTC
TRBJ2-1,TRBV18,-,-,CASSPGAELYNEQFF,TGTGCCAGCTCACCAGGGGCGGAACTGTACAATGAGCAGTTCTTC
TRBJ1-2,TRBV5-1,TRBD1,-,CASSSTGGWNYGYTF,TGCGCCAGCAGCTCCACAGGGGGCTGGAACTATGGCTACACCTTC
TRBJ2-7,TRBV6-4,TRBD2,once,CATRAGGGLTSYEQYF,TGTGCCACCAGGGCGGGGGGGGGCCTCACTTCCTACGAGCAGTACTTC
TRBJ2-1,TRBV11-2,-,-,CASSWGAGNSYNEQFF,TGTGCCAGCAGCTGGGGGGCGGGGAACTCCTACAATGAGCAGTTCTTC
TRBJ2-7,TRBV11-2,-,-,CASSLEVWGPGSYEQYF,TGTGCCAGCAGCTTAGAGGTCTGGGGTCCGGGGTCCTACGAGCAGTACTTC
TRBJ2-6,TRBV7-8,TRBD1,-,CASSPPGRGLGGANVLTF,TGTGCCAGCAGCCCGCCTGGAAGGGGGCTAGGTGGGGCCAACGTCCTGACTTTC
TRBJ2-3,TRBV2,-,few,CASSDADTPPDTQYF,TGTGCCAGCAGTGACGCCGACACCCCCCCAGATACGCAGTATTTT
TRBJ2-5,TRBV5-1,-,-,CASSFAQETQYF,TGCGCCAGCAGCTTCGCTCAAGAGACCCAGTACTTC
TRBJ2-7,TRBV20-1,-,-,CSARSSEQYF,TGCAGTGCTAGGTCGAGCGAGCAGTACTTC
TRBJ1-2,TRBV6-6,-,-,CASSGGPGHDYGYTF,TGTGCCAGCAGTGGGGGACCGGGACACGACTATGGCTACACCTTC
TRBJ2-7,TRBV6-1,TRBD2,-,CASSEFPLAGEHDLYEQYF,TGTGCCAGCAGTGAATTCCCACTAGCGGGAGAACATGACCTCTACGAGCAGTACTTC